Below, 24 T cell receptor beta chains from the same sample are listed, as sequenced in a study of spatial heterogeneity in lung cancer. From the 5' RACE reads, TCRdb called clonotypes with MiXCR, one entry per CDR3 protein. The table records 60,000 to 80,000 distinct CDR3 sequences, less than 15% of them present only once. The sample's time point: sample taken at primary tumor resection. Extraction of whole RNA from tumor, nontumor lung or frozen PBMC preceded unsorted sequencing. The starting material was PBMCs, obtained at surgery. The source is a male donor with early-stage non-small cell lung cancer.

There are a few counts of this clonotype. The rearrangement uses TRBV5-1 and TRBJ1-1, with a possible D match to TRBD1 (6 bases). Germline loops: CDR1 SGHRS, CDR2 YFSETQ. Trimming removed 3 bases at V and 6 bases at J, with 15 bases between. This CDR3 contains 14 residues. CDR3 sequence: CASSSQGGPSEAFF. The CDR3 bases are TGCGCCAGCAGCTCCCAAGGGGGGCCTTCTGAAGCTTTCTTT.

Note on this clonotype: A much larger clone lies one base from this, so it may be a read error. This chain connects TRBV11-3 to TRBJ2-7; TRBD2 is a possible D gene (5 bases). CDR3 length: 13 amino acids. Germline loops: CDR1 SGHNT, CDR2 YENEEA. The CDR3 nucleotides read TGTACCAGCAGCTCTGAGGGCCACTACGAGCAGTACTTC. Translation: CTSSSEGHYEQYF.

The CDR3 nucleotides read TGTGCCAGCAGCTTAGTTGACGGACCCTATGAAGCTTTCTTT. Translating it yields CASSLVDGPYEAFF. The chain recombines TRBV7-9 with TRBJ1-1, with D hard to call. V was clipped by 1 base and J by 7 bases, with 13 bases between them. There are 14 residues in the CDR3. CDR1 and CDR2 from the germline V gene are SEHNR and FQNEAQ (reference sequence).

This clonotype was seen a few times. This chain links TRBV7-9 with TRBJ1-2; possible D gene TRBD1, 6 bases. Per the germline V gene, CDR1 is SEHNR and CDR2 is FQNEAQ (reference sequence). This CDR3 comprises 12 residues. V was cut by 5 bases and J by 6 bases, with 10 bases left in between. CDR3 DNA sequence: TGTGCCAGCAGCCTCCCAGGGGATGGCTACACCTTC. Protein: CASSLPGDGYTF.

DNA of the CDR3: TGTGCCAGCAGCTTAGAGGTCAGGTTGCAAGAGACCCAGTACTTC. This gives the protein CASSLEVRLQETQYF. The V call is TRBV7-9, the J call TRBJ2-5, with unresolved D. CDR1 SEHNR and CDR2 FQNEAQ come from the germline V gene (reference sequence). This CDR3 contains 15 residues. The V end lost 1 base, the J end lost 2 bases, and 11 bases lay between the germline ends.

This clonotype was seen at least ten times. V gene TRBV27 combines with J gene TRBJ2-3; 7 bases line up with TRBD2. V trimming: 2 bases; J trimming: 6 bases; junction bases outside the gene matches: 5. The CDR3 runs 14 residues. The germline V gene has CDR1 MNHEY and CDR2 SMNVEV (reference sequence). The CDR3 DNA reads TGTGCCAGCAGTTTAGGGAGGGTACACGATACGCAGTATTTT. Protein product: CASSLGRVHDTQYF.

This clonotype has just a few counts. The chain couples TRBV7-2 to TRBJ1-5; D uncertain. Looked up from germline, CDR1 is SGHTA and CDR2 is FQGNSA. The V end lost 1 base, the J end lost 7 bases, and 8 bases lay between the germline ends. The CDR3 consists of 13 residues. DNA for the CDR3: TGTGCCAGCAGCTTAGGTAGGTTCCAGCCCCAGCATTTT. It yields the protein CASSLGRFQPQHF.

This rearrangement joins TRBV24-1 to TRBJ2-5; unclear D gene. Trimming left V 7 bases short and J 6 bases short, with 2 bases between. The CDR3 is made up of 9 amino acids. CDR1 and CDR2 from the germline V gene are KGHDR and SFDVKD. CDR3 region: CATRKTQYF. The CDR3 bases are TGTGCCACCAGGAAGACCCAGTACTTC.

The V call is TRBV21-1, the J call TRBJ2-5. TRBV21-1 represents a pseudogene. The CDR3 contains 15 residues. The CDR3 nucleotides read TGTGCCAGCAGCAAATTTGGCCGCCGGATGGAGACCCAGTACTTC. This translates into CASSKFGRRMETQYF.

There are a few counts of this clonotype. The CDR3 sequence: CASSRTPVTGANTGELFF. The CDR3 bases are TGTGCCAGCTCACGAACCCCCGTGACAGGGGCCAACACCGGGGAGCTGTTTTTT. The chain joins TRBV18 to TRBJ2-2, with TRBD1 identical over 8 bases. This CDR3 contains 18 residues. V was clipped by 4 bases and J by 2 bases; unmatched bases: 12. Per the germline V gene, CDR1 is KGHSH and CDR2 is LQKENI. The whole variable domain, remainder taken from reference TRBV18 and TRBJ2-2, is NAGVMQNPRHLVRRRGQEARLRCSPMKGHSHVYWYRQLPEEGLKFMVYLQKENIIDESGMPKERFSAEFPKEGPSILRIQQVVRGDSAAYFCASSRTPVTGANTGELFFGEGSRLTVL.

A few counts support this clonotype. The chain is built from TRBV19 and TRBJ1-2, with D perhaps TRBD1 (5 bases). V dropped 5 bases and J dropped 2 bases, with 15 bases sitting between them. The CDR3 contains 15 residues. The germline CDR1 and CDR2 sequences are LNHDA and SQIVND (reference sequence). The CDR3 reads CASSFSPGENYGYTF. The CDR3 DNA is TGTGCCAGTAGTTTCTCCCCGGGGGAAAACTATGGCTACACCTTC.

This clonotype has a handful of counts. The chain couples TRBV12-5 to TRBJ2-5; TRBD1 matches 7 bases. Per the germline V gene, CDR1 is LGHNT and CDR2 is FRNRAP. The CDR3 is 15 residues long. V was clipped by 6 bases and J by 2 bases; unmatched bases: 9. CDR3 loop: CASGPPTDRQETQYF. CDR3 nucleotide sequence: TGTGCTAGTGGACCCCCCACGGACAGGCAAGAGACCCAGTACTTC.

In this sample, this clonotype turned up once. The rearrangement joins TRBV19 to TRBJ2-7; a possible D gene is TRBD2 (5 bases). The CDR3 has 14 amino acids. Germline V gives CDR1 LNHDA, CDR2 SQIVND (reference sequence). Trimming took 7 bases from V and 2 from J, leaving 15 bases between them. The CDR3 DNA reads TGTGCCAGTAAAGCGGCCGTTCAAACCTACGAGCAGTACTTC. Translating gives CASKAAVQTYEQYF. Looking up the rest from reference TRBV19 and TRBJ2-7 gives the full variable domain: DGGITQSPKYLFRKEGQNVTLSCEQNLNHDAMYWYRQDPGQGLRLIYYSQIVNDFQKGDIAEGYSVSREKKESFPLTVTSAQKNPTAFYLCASKAAVQTYEQYFGPGTRLTVT.

The chain combines TRBV24-1 with TRBJ2-1, with TRBD2 matching over 14 bases. The CDR3 covers 18 residues. Germline lookup yields CDR1 KGHDR and CDR2 SFDVKD. The ends lost 4 bases at V and 6 bases at J; junction bases unmatched: 10. This CDR3 reads CATSDPGTSGSRVNEQFF. The DNA of the CDR3 is TGTGCCACCAGTGACCCCGGGACTAGCGGGAGTAGAGTCAATGAGCAGTTCTTC.

This clonotype was recorded a few times. V usage is TRBV20-1 and J usage is TRBJ2-1; the match to TRBD2 covers 9 bases. This CDR3 region has 15 residues. V was pared by 8 bases and J by 0 bases, with 8 bases of the junction left unmatched. Per the germline V gene, CDR1 is DFQATT and CDR2 is SNEGSKA (reference sequence). CDR3 nucleotides: TGCAGTATCCCACCGCGGGAGGGCTCCTACAATGAGCAGTTCTTC. Translation: CSIPPREGSYNEQFF.

There are a few counts of this clonotype. The chain recombines TRBV4-1 with TRBJ2-7, with 7 bases aligning to TRBD1. The germline V gene has CDR1 MGHRA and CDR2 YSYEKL. CDR3 length: 16 amino acids. Trimming at V came to 1 base and at J to 2 bases, leaving 8 bases not matched to a gene. The CDR3: CASSQVNRGPPYEQYF. The CDR3 DNA reads as TGCGCCAGCAGCCAAGTCAACAGGGGACCCCCCTACGAGCAGTACTTC.

The J gene is TRBJ1-5, the V gene TRBV11-2; no reliable D call. This CDR3 comprises 15 residues. CDR1 and CDR2 from the germline V gene are SGHAT and FQNNGV. Between the trimmed V and J ends, which lost 1 base and 3 bases, there was a span of 10 bases. The CDR3 DNA reads as TGTGCCAGCAGCTTAGTGGGCAGCCCCAATCAGCCCCAGCATTTT. It specifies CASSLVGSPNQPQHF.

In this sample, this clonotype turned up many times. The chain carries TRBV11-3 and TRBJ2-4; maybe TRBD1 (6 bases). The germline V gene encodes CDR1 SGHNT and CDR2 YENEEA. Trimming stripped 7 bases from V and 8 bases from J, with 24 bases between. The CDR3 extends over 16 amino acids. CDR3 nucleotides: TGTGCCAGCACCCTTGATCGGGGCCGTGAGGGGGACATTCAGTACTTC. This sequence encodes CASTLDRGREGDIQYF.

The rearrangement joins TRBV7-2 to TRBJ1-5, with D hard to call. Germline values: CDR1 SGHTA, CDR2 FQGNSA. This CDR3 has 14 residues. V was pared by 3 bases and J by 5 bases, with 11 bases between. The CDR3 region has the DNA TGTGCCAGCAGCTTTCGCCCGGCGGATCAGCCCCAGCATTTT. Its translation: CASSFRPADQPQHF.

This clonotype was seen ten or more times. J is TRBJ2-1 and V is TRBV20-1; 8 bases agree with TRBD1. Germline CDR1 DFQATT, CDR2 SNEGSKA (reference sequence). The V and J ends lost 1 base and 2 bases, in that order; junction bases with no gene match: 13. The CDR3 is made up of 18 amino acids. Here the CDR3 DNA reads TGCAGTGCTAGAGTGCTACAACAACAGGGGGGAACCTACAATGAGCAGTTCTTC. Translation: CSARVLQQQGGTYNEQFF.

The V call is TRBV4-3, the J call TRBJ2-7, with D possibly being TRBD2 (5 bases). The CDR3 extends over 13 amino acids. CDR1 is LGHNA, CDR2 YSLEER, per germline. Trimming stripped 0 bases from V and 6 bases from J, with 9 bases between. CDR3: CASSQDLEVEQYF. CDR3 DNA sequence: TGCGCCAGCAGCCAAGATCTGGAGGTCGAGCAGTACTTC.

This clonotype turned up a few times. The chain recombines TRBV6-5 with TRBJ2-3; 7 bases agree with TRBD2. The CDR3 totals 14 residues. Trimming cost V 0 bases and J 14 bases; bases outside gene matches: 11. The germline V gene has CDR1 MNHEY and CDR2 SVGAGI. CDR3 DNA: TGTGCCAGCAGTTACTCTAGGTCGGCGGGAGCTCCGTATTTT. Translated: CASSYSRSAGAPYF.

This sequence joins TRBV6-1 and TRBJ2-3; 9 nucleotides line up with TRBD2. The length of the CDR3 is 13 residues. Losses at the gene ends were 10 bases for V and 2 bases for J; bases not matched to a gene: 4. CDR1 and CDR2 from the germline V gene are MNHNS and SASEGT. This CDR3 reads CATGLANTDTQYF. The CDR3 DNA reads TGTGCCACCGGACTAGCGAACACAGATACGCAGTATTTT.

This clonotype was recorded at least ten times. The rearrangement links TRBV27 to TRBJ2-7; TRBD1 matches 12 bases. V dropped 5 bases and J dropped 6; count of bases not matched to a gene: 8. The CDR3 covers 15 residues. Germline V gene lookup returns CDR1 MNHEY and CDR2 SMNVEV (reference sequence). The CDR3 coding sequence is TGTGCCAGCAGTCCCCGGGACAGGGGGCGCACCGAGCAGTACTTC. This sequence encodes CASSPRDRGRTEQYF.